The present entry profiles one T cell receptor beta chain with its context. This sample was included in a study of blood T cell repertoires in COVID-19. In the study overall: In each case, the material was cDNA or gDNA derived from T cells, B-cell-depleted T cells, or PBMCs.

This CDR3 contains 17 residues. Trimming shortened V by 9 bases and J by 5 bases, and 27 bases separated the two germline ends. CDR1 ENHRY and CDR2 SYGVKD come from the germline V gene. Per the study methods: The authors estimated nucleated cell counts from reference gene primer amplification. TCRdb's copy holds only in-frame clones and misses some; the assay was immunoSEQ multiplex PCR. V, J and clone size reflect that table, while D and trimming were determined from the DNA. This sample yields roughly 280,000 clones, of which 87% are seen a single time; 2% to 2.5% belongs to the top ten. The receptor comes from a woman between 45 and 60 years old who had recovered from COVID-19. Sequencing was performed on peripheral blood. The chain couples TRBV10-3 to TRBJ2-3; tentatively, D is TRBD1 (6 bases). Written as DNA, the CDR3 is TGTGCCATAACTGGTTCTCGTGCCGGCAGGGGCCGAGATACGCAGTATTTT. Amino acids: CAITGSRAGRGRDTQYF.